This TCR beta chain appears in the sequencing data of a study of blood T cells in healthy people across ages. Germline V CDR1 and CDR2: SGDLS, YYNGEE. The CDR3 is 19 amino acids. With 3 bases removed from V and 1 base from J, the gap between germline ends came to 24 bases. Donation came from healthy Caucasian individuals in Russia who were aged roughly 6 to 95. A J-beta primer mix and a sample-barcoded 5' primer were used in a second PCR of roughly 6 to 11 cycles. With 12 random nucleotides, a template-switch adaptor tagged each individual cDNA molecule. Via MiXCR, TCRdb re-called the 5' RACE reads, giving one row per CDR3 protein. Of 1.6 million or so distinct CDR3 sequences in the sample, 30% to 40% were seen once.

The TCR originated in a woman aged 25 to 39 in good health. This chain connects TRBV9 to TRBJ2-3; D might be TRBD2 (5 bases). Sequences were obtained from blood. The CDR3 reads CASSEDPFRVLARTDTQYF. The CDR3 nucleotides read TGTGCCAGCAGCGAGGACCCCTTTCGGGTGTTAGCGCGCACAGATACGCAGTATTTT. The entire variable domain, with the rest obtained from reference TRBV9 and TRBJ2-3, is as follows: DSGVTQTPKHLITATGQRVTLRCSPRSGDLSVYWYQQSLDQGLQFLIQYYNGEERAKGNILERFSAQQFPDLHSELNLSSLELGDSALYFCASSEDPFRVLARTDTQYFGPGTRLTVL.